The 18 T cell receptor beta chains presented below share a single source sample, sequenced in a study of siplizumab effects on memory and regulatory T cells. Sequencing used immunoSEQ multiplex PCR; TCRdb keeps in-frame clones, though not all of them. Of about 52,000 clones listed, roughly 97% are singletons. What was sequenced was naive CD4+ T cells sorted from blood. These receptors all come from a human donor in good health.

This chain uses TRBV28 with TRBJ2-5, with TRBD2 matching over 7 bases. V shed 6 bases, J shed 5 bases, and the junction held 6 bases outside the gene matches. CDR3 length: 13 residues. CDR1 and CDR2 (germline): MDHEN, SYDVKM. This CDR3 reads CASRTGGSETQYF. DNA for the CDR3: TGTGCCAGCAGGACGGGAGGTTCTGAGACCCAGTACTTC.

The chain links TRBV5-1 to TRBJ2-7, with 7 bases that match TRBD2. The CDR3 length is 15 residues. Germline CDR1 reads SGHRS; CDR2 reads YFSETQ. V lost 2 bases to trimming and J lost 2 bases; unmatched junction nucleotides: 7. CDR3 region: CASSLGLAETYEQYF. CDR3 bases: TGCGCCAGCAGCTTAGGGCTAGCGGAGACCTACGAGCAGTACTTC.

This sequence joins TRBV7-2 and TRBJ1-2, with 8 bases that match TRBD1. The CDR3 contains 14 residues. The trim removed 1 base at V and 6 bases at J, leaving 4 bases unmatched. Per germline, CDR1 SGHTA and CDR2 FQGNSA. Written as DNA, the CDR3 is TGTGCCAGCAGCTTAGATCACAGGGGGGATGGCTACACCTTC. This translates into CASSLDHRGDGYTF.

This clone was recorded only once. The chain carries TRBV19 and TRBJ1-5, with D perhaps matching TRBD1 (6 bases). The CDR3 length is 14 residues. Trimming removed 7 bases at V and 6 bases at J, with 16 bases between. Germline V gene data show CDR1 as LNHDA and CDR2 as SQIVND (reference sequence). The CDR3 DNA reads TGTGCCAGTACTCCAAGGGGGTCGGGTCAGCCCCAGCATTTT. Encoded protein: CASTPRGSGQPQHF.

The gene calls are TRBV6-6 and TRBJ1-5; D unresolved. The CDR3 extends over 13 amino acids. V was trimmed by 2 bases and J by 8 bases, leaving 10 bases between them. Germline loops: CDR1 MNHNY, CDR2 SVGAGI (reference sequence). The CDR3 nucleotides are TGTGCCAGCAGTTACGGCAGTCCCGAGCCCCAGCATTTT. Amino acids: CASSYGSPEPQHF.

This clone came up a few times. The chain has TRBV5-1 and TRBJ2-7; 7 nucleotides align to TRBD1. Germline CDR1 reads SGHRS; CDR2 reads YFSETQ. This CDR3 is built from 14 residues. Unmatched junction bases numbered 5, after V lost 2 bases and J lost 3 bases. DNA for the CDR3: TGCGCCAGCAGCTTCTCCGGGACAGACTACGAGCAGTACTTC. Protein sequence: CASSFSGTDYEQYF.

The chain joins TRBV5-1 to TRBJ2-3; tentative D call: TRBD1 (5 bases). Trimming took 3 bases from V and 2 from J, leaving 10 bases between them. Germline values: CDR1 SGHRS, CDR2 YFSETQ. The length of the CDR3 is 14 residues. This CDR3 is CASSSRTSTDTQYF. The CDR3 region has the DNA TGCGCCAGCAGCTCGCGGACATCCACAGATACGCAGTATTTT.

The chain joins TRBV7-2 to TRBJ2-7; TRBD2 matches at 10 bases. J was trimmed by 1 base and V by 4 bases; bases with no gene match: 1. There are 14 residues in the CDR3. Germline V CDR1 and CDR2: SGHTA, FQGNSA. The DNA of the CDR3 is TGTGCCAGCAGCTGGACTAGCGGTTCCTACGAGCAGTACTTC. It specifies CASSWTSGSYEQYF. The complete variable domain, with remaining parts taken from reference TRBV7-2 and TRBJ2-7, reads GAGVSQSPSNKVTEKGKDVELRCDPISGHTALYWYRQSLGQGLEFLIYFQGNSAPDKSGLPSDRFSAERTGGSVSTLTIQRTQQEDSAVYLCASSWTSGSYEQYFGPGTRLTVT.

J is TRBJ2-1 and V is TRBV11-3, with 7 nucleotides matching TRBD2. CDR1 SGHNT and CDR2 YENEEA come from the germline V gene. Trimming took 2 bases from V and 8 from J; bases not matched to a gene: 15. The CDR3 extends over 17 amino acids. The CDR3 DNA reads as TGTGCCAGCAGCTTATACCCCGTAAGCGGGATCTTGTATGAGCAGTTCTTC. Residues: CASSLYPVSGILYEQFF.

The V gene is TRBV6-1, the J gene TRBJ2-7; the match to TRBD1 covers 8 bases. The CDR3 runs 16 residues. V lost 4 bases, J lost 4 bases, and 12 bases stayed unmatched. The V gene's germline CDR1 is MNHNS and CDR2 SASEGT. Here the CDR3 DNA reads TGTGCCAGCAGTGCCCGGAGCAGGACAGGGAAGTACGAGCAGTACTTC. It translates to CASSARSRTGKYEQYF.

The chain couples TRBV28 to TRBJ2-6, with 7 bases matching TRBD2. CDR3 size: 17 residues. J lost 0 bases, V lost 7 bases, and 9 bases had no gene match. The germline V gene has CDR1 MDHEN and CDR2 SYDVKM. CDR3 sequence: CASKVGGSHSGANVLTF. DNA of the CDR3: TGTGCCAGCAAGGTTGGCGGGAGCCACTCTGGGGCCAACGTCCTGACTTTC.

This sequence joins TRBV5-1 and TRBJ2-6; D not resolved. The CDR3 sequence is 14 residues long. Trimming left V 4 bases short and J 0 bases short, with 5 bases between. Looked up from germline, CDR1 is SGHRS and CDR2 is YFSETQ. The CDR3 coding sequence is TGCGCCAGCAGCCCGAGCTCTGGGGCCAACGTCCTGACTTTC. Its protein is CASSPSSGANVLTF.

This chain connects TRBV19 to TRBJ1-2; possible D gene TRBD1, 5 bases. Deletions cut 3 bases from V and 7 bases from J, with 9 bases between. This CDR3 spans 12 amino acids. From germline, CDR1 is LNHDA and CDR2 SQIVND (reference sequence). The CDR3 sequence: CASSMLGPGYTF. The CDR3, as DNA: TGTGCCAGTAGTATGTTGGGGCCTGGCTACACCTTC.

CDR3 residues: CASSVTRAADTQYF. The CDR3 DNA is TGCGCCAGCAGCGTCACTAGGGCGGCAGATACGCAGTATTTT. The chain links TRBV5-1 to TRBJ2-3; tentatively, D is TRBD2 (5 bases). Trimming pared 4 bases from V and 4 bases from J, leaving 13 bases between. Germline lookup yields CDR1 SGHRS and CDR2 YFSETQ. The CDR3 spans 14 residues.

The chain employs TRBV11-3 and TRBJ2-5, with D possibly TRBD2 on 5 matching bases. The CDR3 totals 14 residues. Germline assignment: CDR1 SGHNT and CDR2 YENEEA. V dropped 2 bases and J dropped 2 bases, with 9 bases sitting between them. The CDR3 loop reads CASSLRESQETQYF. In DNA, the CDR3 is TGTGCCAGCAGCTTAAGGGAGAGTCAAGAGACCCAGTACTTC.

This rearrangement joins TRBV5-6 to TRBJ1-2; 7 bases map to TRBD1. Germline-derived CDR1 and CDR2 are SGHDT and YYEEEE. V lost 3 bases to trimming and J lost 7 bases; unmatched junction nucleotides: 15. The CDR3 consists of 16 residues. The CDR3 DNA follows: TGTGCCAGCAGCTGGGACTCGACAGGGCGCGAAGGTGGCTACACCTTC. Translated: CASSWDSTGREGGYTF.

V is TRBV9 and J is TRBJ1-1, with D perhaps matching TRBD1 (6 bases). Trimming shortened V by 4 bases and J by 7 bases, and 11 bases separated the two germline ends. Germline-derived CDR1 and CDR2 are SGDLS and YYNGEE. The CDR3 sequence is 12 residues long. This CDR3 reads CASSIVRGEAFF. CDR3 DNA: TGTGCCAGCAGCATAGTCAGGGGTGAAGCTTTCTTT. Variable domain in full (rest from reference TRBV9 and TRBJ1-1): DSGVTQTPKHLITATGQRVTLRCSPRSGDLSVYWYQQSLDQGLQFLIQYYNGEERAKGNILERFSAQQFPDLHSELNLSSLELGDSALYFCASSIVRGEAFFGQGTRLTVV.

The chain couples TRBV5-1 to TRBJ2-7; the D is unclear. CDR1 SGHRS and CDR2 YFSETQ come from the germline V gene. V gave up 2 bases and J gave up 0 bases, with 9 bases separating them. This CDR3 has 14 residues. The CDR3 nucleotides are TGCGCCAGCAGCTTATCGGGCCGCTCCTACGAGCAGTACTTC. The encoded protein is CASSLSGRSYEQYF.